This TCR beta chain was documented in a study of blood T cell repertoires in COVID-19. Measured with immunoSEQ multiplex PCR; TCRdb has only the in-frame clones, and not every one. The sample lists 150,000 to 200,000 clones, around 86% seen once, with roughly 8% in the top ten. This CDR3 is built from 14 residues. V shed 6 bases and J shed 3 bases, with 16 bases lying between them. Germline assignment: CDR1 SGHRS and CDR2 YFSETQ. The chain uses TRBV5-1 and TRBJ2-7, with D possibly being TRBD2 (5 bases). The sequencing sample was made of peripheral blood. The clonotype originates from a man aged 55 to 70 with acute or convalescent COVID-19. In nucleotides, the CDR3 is TGCGCCAGCAATCCAACCCCGGGGTTCTACGAGCAGTACTTC. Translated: CASNPTPGFYEQYF.